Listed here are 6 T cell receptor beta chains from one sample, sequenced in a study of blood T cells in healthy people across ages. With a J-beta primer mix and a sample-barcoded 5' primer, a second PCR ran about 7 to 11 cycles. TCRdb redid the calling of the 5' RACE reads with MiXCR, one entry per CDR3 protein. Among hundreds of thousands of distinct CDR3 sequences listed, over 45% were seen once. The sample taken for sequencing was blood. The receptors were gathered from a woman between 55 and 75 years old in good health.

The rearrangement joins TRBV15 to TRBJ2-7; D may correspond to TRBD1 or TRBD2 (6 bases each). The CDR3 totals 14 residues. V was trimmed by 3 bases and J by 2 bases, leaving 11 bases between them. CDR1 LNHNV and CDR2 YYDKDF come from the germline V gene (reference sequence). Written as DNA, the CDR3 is TGTGCCACCAGCAGGCCGGGGGCCCCCTACGAGCAGTACTTC. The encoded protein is CATSRPGAPYEQYF.

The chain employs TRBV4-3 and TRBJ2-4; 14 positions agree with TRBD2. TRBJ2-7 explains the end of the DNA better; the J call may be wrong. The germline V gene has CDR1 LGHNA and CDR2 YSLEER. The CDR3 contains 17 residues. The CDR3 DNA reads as TGCGCCAGCAGCCAAGGATACGGGACTAGCGGGAGAAGCGAGCAGTACTTC. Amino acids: CASSQGYGTSGRSEQYF.

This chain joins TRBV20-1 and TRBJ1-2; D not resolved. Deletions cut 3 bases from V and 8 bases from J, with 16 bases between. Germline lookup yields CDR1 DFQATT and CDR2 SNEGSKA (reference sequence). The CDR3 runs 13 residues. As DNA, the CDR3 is TGCAGTGCTAGTACTCGTCAGAAACACGGCTACACCTTC. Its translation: CSASTRQKHGYTF.

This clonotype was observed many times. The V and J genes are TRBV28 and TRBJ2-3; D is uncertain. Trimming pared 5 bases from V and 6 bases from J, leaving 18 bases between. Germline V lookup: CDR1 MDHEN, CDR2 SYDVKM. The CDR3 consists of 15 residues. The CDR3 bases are TGTGCCAGCAGTCCCGGGTCGGGCCGAAGTGATACGCAGTATTTT. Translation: CASSPGSGRSDTQYF.

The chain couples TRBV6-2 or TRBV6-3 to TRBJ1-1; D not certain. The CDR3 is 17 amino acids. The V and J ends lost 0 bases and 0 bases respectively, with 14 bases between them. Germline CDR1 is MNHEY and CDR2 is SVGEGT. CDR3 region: CASSYSRSRRLNTEAFF. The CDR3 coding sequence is TGTGCCAGCAGTTACTCTCGGAGCAGGAGATTGAACACTGAAGCTTTCTTT.

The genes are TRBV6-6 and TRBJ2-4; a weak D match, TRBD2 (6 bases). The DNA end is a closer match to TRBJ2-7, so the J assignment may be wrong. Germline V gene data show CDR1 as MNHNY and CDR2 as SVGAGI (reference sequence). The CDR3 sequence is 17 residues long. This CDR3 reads CASSPTRGLVTKYEQYF. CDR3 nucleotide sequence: TGTGCCAGCAGCCCTACGCGGGGTTTGGTTACTAAGTACGAGCAGTACTTC.